This T cell receptor beta chain stems from a study of blood T cell repertoires in COVID-19. Across the whole study: Samples representing acute and convalescent COVID-19 were sourced from the United States, Italy and Spain.

Authors' processing steps: Reference gene primers were amplified, and this amplification served to estimate nucleated cell counts. Only in-frame clones appear in the TCRdb table, and some are missing; sequencing was by immunoSEQ multiplex PCR. V and J calls and clone size are as listed in that table; D and trimming were resolved from the DNA. The sample lists over 300,000 clones; about 90% were seen once. V was pared by 3 bases and J by 8 bases, with 13 bases between. The V gene's germline CDR1 is LGHNA and CDR2 YSLEER. CDR3 length equals 13 residues. The chain carries TRBV4-3 and TRBJ1-1; D is perhaps TRBD1 (6 bases). Material: peripheral blood. The receptor comes from a man younger than 35 who had recovered from COVID-19. The CDR3 DNA is TGCGCCAGCAGCCACCAAATGGACAGAGAAGCTTTCTTT. This translates into CASSHQMDREAFF.